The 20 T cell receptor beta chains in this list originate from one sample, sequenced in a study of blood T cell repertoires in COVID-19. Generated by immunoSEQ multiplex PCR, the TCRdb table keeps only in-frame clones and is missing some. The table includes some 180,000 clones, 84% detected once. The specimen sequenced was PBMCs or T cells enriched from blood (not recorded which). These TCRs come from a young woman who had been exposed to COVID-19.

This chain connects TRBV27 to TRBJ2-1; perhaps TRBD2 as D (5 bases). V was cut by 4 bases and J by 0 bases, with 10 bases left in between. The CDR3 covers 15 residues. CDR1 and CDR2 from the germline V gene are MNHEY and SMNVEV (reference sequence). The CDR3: CASSSGLNSYNEQFF. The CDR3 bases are TGTGCCAGCAGTTCTGGACTGAACTCCTACAATGAGCAGTTCTTC.

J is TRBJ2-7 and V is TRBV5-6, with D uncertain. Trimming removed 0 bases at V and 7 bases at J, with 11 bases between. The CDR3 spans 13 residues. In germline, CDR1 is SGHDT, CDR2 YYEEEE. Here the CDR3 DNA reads TGTGCCAGCAGCTTGGGCCGTTTGAGAGAGCAGTACTTC. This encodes CASSLGRLREQYF.

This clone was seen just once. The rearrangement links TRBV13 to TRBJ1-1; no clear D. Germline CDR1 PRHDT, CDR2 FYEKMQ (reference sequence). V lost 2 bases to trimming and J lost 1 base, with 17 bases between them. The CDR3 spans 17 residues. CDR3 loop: CASSLMSGVRTNTEAFF. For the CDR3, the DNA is TGTGCCAGCAGCTTAATGTCCGGGGTACGGACGAACACTGAAGCTTTCTTT.

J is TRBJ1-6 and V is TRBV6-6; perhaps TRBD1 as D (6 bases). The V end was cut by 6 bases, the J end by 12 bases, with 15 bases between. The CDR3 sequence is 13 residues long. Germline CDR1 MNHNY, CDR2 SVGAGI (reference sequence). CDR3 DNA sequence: TGTGCCAGCAGCGAGGGACAATTGCAACCCCTCCACTTT. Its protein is CASSEGQLQPLHF.

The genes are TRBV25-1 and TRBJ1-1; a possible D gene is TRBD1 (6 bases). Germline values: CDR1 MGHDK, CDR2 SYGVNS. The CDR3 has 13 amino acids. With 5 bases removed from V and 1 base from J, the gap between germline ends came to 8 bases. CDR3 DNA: TGTGCCAGCAGTATGGACAGGAACACTGAAGCTTTCTTT. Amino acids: CASSMDRNTEAFF. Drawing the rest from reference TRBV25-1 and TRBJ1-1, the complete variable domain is EADIYQTPRYLVIGTGKKITLECSQTMGHDKMYWYQQDPGMELHLIHYSYGVNSTEKGDLSSESTVSRIRTEHFPLTLESARPSHTSQYLCASSMDRNTEAFFGQGTRLTVV.

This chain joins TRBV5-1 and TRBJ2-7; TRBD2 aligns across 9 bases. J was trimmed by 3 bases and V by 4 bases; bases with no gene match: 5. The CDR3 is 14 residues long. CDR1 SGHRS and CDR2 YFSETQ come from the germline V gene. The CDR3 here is CASSTSGGLYEQYF. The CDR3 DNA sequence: TGCGCCAGCAGCACCAGCGGGGGGCTCTACGAGCAGTACTTC.

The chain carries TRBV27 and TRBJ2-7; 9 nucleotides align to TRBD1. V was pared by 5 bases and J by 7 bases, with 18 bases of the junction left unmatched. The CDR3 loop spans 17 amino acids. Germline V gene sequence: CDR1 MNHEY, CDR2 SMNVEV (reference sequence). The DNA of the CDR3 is TGTGCCAGCAGTGCGAGGGGGGCGGGACAGGGATGGGAGGAGCAGTACTTC. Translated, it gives CASSARGAGQGWEEQYF.

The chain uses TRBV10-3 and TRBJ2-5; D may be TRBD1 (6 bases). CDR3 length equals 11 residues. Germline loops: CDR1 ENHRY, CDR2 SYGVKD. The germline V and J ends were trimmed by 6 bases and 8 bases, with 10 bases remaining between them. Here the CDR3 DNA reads TGTGCCATCAGGGGGGCAAACACCCAGTACTTC. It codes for CAIRGANTQYF.

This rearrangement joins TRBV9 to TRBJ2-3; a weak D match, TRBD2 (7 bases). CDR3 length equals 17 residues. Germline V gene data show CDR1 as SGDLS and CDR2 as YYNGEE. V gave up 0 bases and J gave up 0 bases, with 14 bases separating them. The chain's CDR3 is CASSVALRGGSTDTQYF. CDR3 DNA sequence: TGTGCCAGCAGCGTAGCCCTAAGGGGGGGAAGCACAGATACGCAGTATTTT.

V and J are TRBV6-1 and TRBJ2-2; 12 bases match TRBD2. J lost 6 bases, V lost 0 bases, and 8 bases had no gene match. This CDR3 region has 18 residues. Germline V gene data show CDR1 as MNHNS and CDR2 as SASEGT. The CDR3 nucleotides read TGTGCCAGCAGTGAAGCTTATCCGGGACTAGCGGGCTCCGGGGAGCTGTTTTTT. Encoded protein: CASSEAYPGLAGSGELFF.

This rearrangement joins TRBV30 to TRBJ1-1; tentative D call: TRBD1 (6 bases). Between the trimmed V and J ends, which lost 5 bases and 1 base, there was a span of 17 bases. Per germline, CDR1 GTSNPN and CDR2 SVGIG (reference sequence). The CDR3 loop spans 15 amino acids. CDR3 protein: CAWETKQGRNTEAFF. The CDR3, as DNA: TGTGCCTGGGAAACAAAACAGGGTAGGAACACTGAAGCTTTCTTT. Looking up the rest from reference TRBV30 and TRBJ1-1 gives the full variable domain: SQTIHQWPATLVQPVGSPLSLECTVEGTSNPNLYWYRQAAGRGLQLLFYSVGIGQISSEVPQNLSASRPQDRQFILSSKKLLLSDSGFYLCAWETKQGRNTEAFFGQGTRLTVV.

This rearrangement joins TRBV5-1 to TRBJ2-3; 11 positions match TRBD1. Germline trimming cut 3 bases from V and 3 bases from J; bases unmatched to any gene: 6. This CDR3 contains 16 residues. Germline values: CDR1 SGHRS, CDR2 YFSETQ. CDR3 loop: CASSSLGQGETDTQYF. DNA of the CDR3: TGCGCCAGCAGCTCCTTGGGACAGGGGGAAACAGATACGCAGTATTTT.

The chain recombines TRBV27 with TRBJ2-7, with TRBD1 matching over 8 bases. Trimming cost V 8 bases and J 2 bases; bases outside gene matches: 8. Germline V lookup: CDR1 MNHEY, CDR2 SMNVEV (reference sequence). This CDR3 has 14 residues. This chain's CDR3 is CASRSDRVPYEQYF. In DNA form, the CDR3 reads TGTGCCAGCCGCTCGGACAGGGTCCCCTACGAGCAGTACTTC.

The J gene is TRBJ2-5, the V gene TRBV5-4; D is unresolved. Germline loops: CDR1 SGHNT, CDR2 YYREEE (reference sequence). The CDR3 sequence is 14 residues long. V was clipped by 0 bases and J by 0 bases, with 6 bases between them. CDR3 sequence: CASSLDPDQETQYF. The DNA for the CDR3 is TGTGCCAGCAGCTTGGACCCGGACCAAGAGACCCAGTACTTC.

In DNA, the CDR3 is TGCGCCAGCAACCAGCCGCGGGGGGCATCCAATGAGCAGTTCTTC. Protein: CASNQPRGASNEQFF. The chain combines TRBV5-1 with TRBJ2-1; 8 bases are shared with TRBD2. Germline V lookup: CDR1 SGHRS, CDR2 YFSETQ. CDR3 size: 15 residues. V trimming: 6 bases; J trimming: 6 bases; junction bases outside the gene matches: 11.

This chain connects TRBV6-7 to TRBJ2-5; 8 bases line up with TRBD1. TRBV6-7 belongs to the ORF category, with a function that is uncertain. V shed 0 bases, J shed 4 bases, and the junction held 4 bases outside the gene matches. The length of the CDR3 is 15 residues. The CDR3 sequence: CASSYSDRARETQYF. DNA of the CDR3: TGTGCCAGCAGTTACTCGGACAGGGCAAGAGAGACCCAGTACTTC.

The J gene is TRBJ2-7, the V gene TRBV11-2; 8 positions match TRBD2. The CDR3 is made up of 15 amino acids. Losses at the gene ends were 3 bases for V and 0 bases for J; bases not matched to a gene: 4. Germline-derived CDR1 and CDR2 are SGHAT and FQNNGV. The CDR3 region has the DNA TGTGCCAGCAGCTTGGGACTAGGCCTCTCCTACGAGCAGTACTTC. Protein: CASSLGLGLSYEQYF.

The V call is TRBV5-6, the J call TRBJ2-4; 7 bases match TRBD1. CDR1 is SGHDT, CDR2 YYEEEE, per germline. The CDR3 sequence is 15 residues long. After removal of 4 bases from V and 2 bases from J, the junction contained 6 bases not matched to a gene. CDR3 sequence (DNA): TGTGCCAGCAGCAAACCCAGGGGGTCCAAAAACATTCAGTACTTC. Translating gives CASSKPRGSKNIQYF.

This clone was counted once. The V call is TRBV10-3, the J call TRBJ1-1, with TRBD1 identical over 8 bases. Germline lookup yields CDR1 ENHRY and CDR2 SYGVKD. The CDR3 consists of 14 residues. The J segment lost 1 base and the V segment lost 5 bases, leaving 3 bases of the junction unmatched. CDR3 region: CAISPTGENTEAFF. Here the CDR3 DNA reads TGTGCCATCAGTCCGACAGGGGAGAACACTGAAGCTTTCTTT.

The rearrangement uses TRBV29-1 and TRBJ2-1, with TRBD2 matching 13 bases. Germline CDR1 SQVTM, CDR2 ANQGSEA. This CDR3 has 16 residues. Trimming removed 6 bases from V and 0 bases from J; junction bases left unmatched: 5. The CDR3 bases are TGCAGCGTGACGGGACTAGCGGGGAGCTCCTACAATGAGCAGTTCTTC. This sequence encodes CSVTGLAGSSYNEQFF.